This T cell receptor beta chain was obtained from a study of T-cell reconstitution after alpha-beta-depleted transplantation in children. Points from the study as a whole: One year post-transplant, T-cell counts and diversity were largely derived from T cells produced anew. Day-60 TCRbeta diversity that was high in some patients was derived from surviving recipient T cells and thymic progenitors. As was reported, about two months after transplant, alpha-beta T cells came from several hundred expanded graft clones.

This clonotype was detected ten times or more. No antigen is known for it. The CDR3 has 20 residues. Trimming at V came to 5 bases and at J to 0 bases, leaving 11 bases not matched to a gene. Germline CDR1 is SGHTA and CDR2 is FQGNSA. TCRbeta library construction was performed incorporating unique molecular identifiers. From the PCR reads, TCRdb called clonotypes with MiXCR, one entry per CDR3 protein. The table lists about 290,000 distinct CDR3 sequences, 7.5% to 9% of them singletons. The sequenced sample was peripheral blood, obtained 360 days after TCRalphabeta/CD19-depleted stem cell transplant. The V and J genes are TRBV7-2 and TRBJ2-3, with 16 nucleotides matching TRBD2. This clonotype originated in a female patient aged 2 to 10 who had a stem cell transplant for Fanconi anemia, so the T cells may come from the graft donor. CDR3 sequence reads: CASSERGLAGGPSSTDTQYF. CDR3 bases: TGTGCCAGCAGCGAGAGGGGACTAGCGGGGGGGCCTTCAAGCACAGATACGCAGTATTTT.